The 17 T cell receptor beta chains below were found in one sample sequenced in a study of T cells after yellow fever vaccination. A single record per CDR3 protein comes from TCRdb applying MiXCR to the 5' RACE reads. The repertoire holds some 240,000 distinct CDR3 sequences, with about 5% as singletons. Source: CD4+ T cells sorted from PBMCs, taken on the day of the yellow fever booster vaccination. These receptors originate from a man aged 18 to 29 who received the YFV17D yellow fever vaccine.

The V call is TRBV4-1, the J call TRBJ1-4; D call uncertain. Trimming removed 4 bases at V and 3 bases at J, with 12 bases between. This CDR3 spans 15 amino acids. Germline assignment: CDR1 MGHRA and CDR2 YSYEKL. CDR3 region: CASSRQETANEKLFF. CDR3 nucleotides: TGCGCCAGCAGCCGCCAGGAGACGGCTAATGAAAAACTGTTTTTT.

This clonotype was seen repeatedly, ten times or more. The rearrangement uses TRBV5-1 and TRBJ2-5; D is possibly TRBD2 (6 bases). V lost 4 bases to trimming and J lost 5 bases, with 15 bases between them. The germline CDR1 and CDR2 sequences are SGHRS and YFSETQ. The CDR3 totals 14 residues. This CDR3 is CASSQGTRRETQYF. The CDR3, as DNA: TGCGCCAGCAGCCAAGGGACTCGCCGGGAGACCCAGTACTTC.

This clonotype occurred a few times. This chain joins TRBV20-1 and TRBJ2-3, with TRBD1 matching 7 bases. Trimming removed 4 bases from V and 4 bases from J; junction bases left unmatched: 8. This CDR3 is 14 amino acids long. Germline V gene data show CDR1 as DFQATT and CDR2 as SNEGSKA (reference sequence). The CDR3 nucleotides are TGCAGTGCTAAAGGAACAGGGGTAGCAGATACGCAGTATTTT. Translation gives CSAKGTGVADTQYF.

The chain carries TRBV27 and TRBJ1-2; D gene unclear. This CDR3 is 14 amino acids long. Trimming cost V 3 bases and J 3 bases, with 11 bases left between them. Germline V CDR1 and CDR2: MNHEY, SMNVEV (reference sequence). CDR3 region: CASSLAAGDYGYTF. Written as DNA, the CDR3 is TGTGCCAGCAGTTTGGCAGCTGGGGACTATGGCTACACCTTC.

In DNA form, the CDR3 reads TGTGCCAGCCTCCCCGGGGGCTGGACTGAAGCTTTCTTT. The encoded protein is CASLPGGWTEAFF. This sequence joins TRBV7-8 and TRBJ1-1, with a tentative D call TRBD1 (6 bases). Germline V lookup: CDR1 SGHVS, CDR2 FQNEAQ. The length of the CDR3 is 13 residues. V lost 8 bases, J lost 5 bases, and 15 bases lay in between.

The rearrangement joins TRBV21-1 to TRBJ1-1; the DNA was not used to check the table's D call, TRBD1. TRBV21-1 is described as a pseudogene. This CDR3 is 11 amino acids long. The CDR3 sequence: CASRELPGAFF. CDR3 nucleotide sequence: TGTGCCAGCCGGGAGCTCCCGGGAGCTTTCTTT.

This clonotype came up many times. V is TRBV18 and J is TRBJ1-6, with 7 bases fitting TRBD1. The CDR3 has 14 amino acids. Germline V lookup: CDR1 KGHSH, CDR2 LQKENI. The trim removed 3 bases at V and 7 bases at J, leaving 3 bases unmatched. The CDR3 nucleotides read TGTGCCAGCTCACCCGGGACAGCAAATTCACCCCTCCACTTT. It encodes CASSPGTANSPLHF.

Concerning this clonotype: One end of the junction varies from germline; a read error may be responsible. V gene TRBV18 combines with J gene TRBJ1-3, with TRBD1 matching over 8 bases. CDR1 is KGHSH and CDR2 is LQKENI in the germline V gene. This CDR3 spans 16 amino acids. CDR3 nucleotides: TGTGCAAGCTCACCAAACGGACAGGGCTCTGGAAACACCATATATTTT. Protein sequence: CASSPNGQGSGNTIYF.

The sample holds a few counts of this clonotype. The chain links TRBV5-1 to TRBJ1-2; 9 positions agree with TRBD1. Germline V gene sequence: CDR1 SGHRS, CDR2 YFSETQ. After removal of 0 bases from V and 1 base from J, the junction contained 7 bases not matched to a gene. This CDR3 comprises 17 residues. The CDR3 loop reads CASSLAGTGTINYGYTF. The CDR3 DNA sequence: TGCGCCAGCAGCTTGGCCGGGACAGGGACCATTAACTATGGCTACACCTTC.

This clonotype showed up just a few times. V usage is TRBV3-1 and J usage is TRBJ2-7, with 7 bases that match TRBD2. The V gene's germline CDR1 is LGHDT and CDR2 YNNKEL (reference sequence). With 4 bases clipped from V and 6 bases from J, the junction kept 0 bases outside the gene matches. This CDR3 contains 11 residues. The CDR3 here is CASSRGGEQYF. The CDR3 DNA reads TGTGCCAGCAGCCGGGGGGGCGAGCAGTACTTC.

The V and J genes are TRBV6-2 or TRBV6-3 and TRBJ2-5; D might be TRBD1 (6 bases). Germline V gene sequence: CDR1 MNHEY, CDR2 SVGEGT. This CDR3 comprises 14 residues. Trimming shortened V by 5 bases and J by 5 bases, and 15 bases separated the two germline ends. The chain's CDR3 is CASSRGQKGETQYF. In nucleotides, the CDR3 is TGTGCCAGCAGTAGAGGACAGAAGGGTGAGACCCAGTACTTC.

The V call is TRBV3-1, the J call TRBJ2-1, with a possible D match to TRBD2 (6 bases). The V end was cut by 3 bases, the J end by 7 bases, with 16 bases between. Germline V lookup: CDR1 LGHDT, CDR2 YNNKEL (reference sequence). This CDR3 is 15 amino acids long. CDR3 sequence reads: CASSHGVARENEQFF. The CDR3 nucleotides are TGTGCCAGCAGCCACGGGGTCGCCCGGGAGAATGAGCAGTTCTTC.

This clonotype appeared many times. The chain carries TRBV27 and TRBJ2-5; D is perhaps TRBD2 (7 bases). Germline V gene data show CDR1 as MNHEY and CDR2 as SMNVEV (reference sequence). The CDR3 length is 17 residues. With 5 bases removed from V and 5 bases from J, the gap between germline ends came to 24 bases. The CDR3 DNA sequence: TGTGCCAGCAGTCCCGGCGGGGCGGGGGCCACGGGGGAGACCCAGTACTTC. It encodes CASSPGGAGATGETQYF.

This clonotype has a handful of counts. The gene calls are TRBV10-3 and TRBJ2-2, with TRBD1 matching over 9 bases. Germline V lookup: CDR1 ENHRY, CDR2 SYGVKD. CDR3 size: 13 residues. Germline trimming cut 6 bases from V and 6 bases from J; bases unmatched to any gene: 2. The CDR3 reads CAISGQGPGELFF. The CDR3 nucleotides are TGTGCCATCAGCGGACAGGGGCCCGGGGAGCTGTTTTTT.

This clonotype has more than one count but fewer than ten. The CDR3 here is CASRAVQRQETQYF. DNA for the CDR3: TGTGCCAGCAGGGCCGTTCAGAGGCAAGAGACCCAGTACTTC. The rearrangement uses TRBV2 and TRBJ2-5; no reliable D call. The CDR3 covers 14 residues. Between the trimmed V and J ends, which lost 6 bases and 2 bases, there was a span of 13 bases. Germline V gene lookup returns CDR1 SNHLY and CDR2 FYNNEI.

This clonotype was counted at least ten times. This CDR3 is CSAQTGGYEQYF. The CDR3 coding sequence is TGCAGCGCTCAGACAGGGGGTTACGAGCAGTACTTC. V gene TRBV29-1 combines with J gene TRBJ2-7, with 9 bases fitting TRBD1. Looked up from germline, CDR1 is SQVTM and CDR2 is ANQGSEA. The CDR3 loop spans 12 amino acids. V lost 7 bases to trimming and J lost 4 bases; unmatched junction nucleotides: 5.

The rearrangement joins TRBV7-9 to TRBJ1-1; D possibly corresponds to TRBD1 (6 bases). This CDR3 contains 14 residues. Germline lookup yields CDR1 SEHNR and CDR2 FQNEAQ (reference sequence). Trimming cost V 5 bases and J 6 bases, with 16 bases left between them. CDR3 in amino acids: CASSPITGRAEAFF. DNA for the CDR3: TGTGCCAGCAGCCCGATCACAGGGCGGGCTGAAGCTTTCTTT.